This TCR beta chain was recorded in a study of blood T cells in healthy people across ages. Together with a sample-barcoded 5' primer, a J-beta primer mix was included in a second PCR lasting roughly 6 to 12 cycles. Samples each returned at least 2.5 million CDR3-containing paired-end reads. TCRdb re-analysed the 5' RACE reads in MiXCR, keeping a single row per CDR3 protein. The sample has hundreds of thousands of distinct CDR3 sequences, around a quarter seen once. This clonotype turned up a few times. The antigen remains undetermined. General study results and limits: Conclusively comparing naive with antigen-experienced cells was impossible with unsorted PBMCs. Long-lived donors exceeded aged donors in naive CD4+ cells and diversity.

Deletions cut 0 bases from V and 7 bases from J, with 11 bases between. There are 15 residues in the CDR3. Germline V gene data show CDR1 as SGDLS and CDR2 as YYNGEE. The sample was also reused in another study, on T cells of mothers and their children.

Sequenced input: blood. This sequence was found in a boy aged 10-17 years in good health. The chain carries TRBV9 and TRBJ1-6; D not resolved. CDR3 nucleotide sequence: TGTGCCAGCAGCGTAGAGGGTCGGCGCAATTCACCCCTCCACTTT. It translates to CASSVEGRRNSPLHF.